One sample yielded the 16 T cell receptor beta chains listed below, sequenced in a study of cytomegalovirus exposure and HLA in healthy donors. The PCR used 60 Vbeta and 13 Jbeta primers. Produced via immunoSEQ multiplex PCR; TCRdb's table is partial and in-frame only. The repertoire holds over 100,000 clones, roughly 63% seen once, with about 9.1% in the top ten. Sequenced: PBMCs. The receptor set was obtained from a middle-aged man in good health and CMV-seropositive.

This clone has just a few counts. The V call is TRBV7-7, the J call TRBJ2-5; TRBD1 matches 9 bases. The CDR3 consists of 14 residues. V lost 5 bases and J lost 5; bases outside the gene matches: 6. Germline V gene lookup returns CDR1 SSHAT and CDR2 FNYEAQ (reference sequence). CDR3 sequence (DNA): TGTGCCAGCAGCATCGGGACAGGGATGGAGACCCAGTACTTC. Encoded protein: CASSIGTGMETQYF. Based on the CDR3 plus reference TRBV7-7 and TRBJ2-5, the full variable domain is GAGVSQSPRYKVTKRGQDVTLRCDPISSHATLYWYQQALGQGPEFLTYFNYEAQPDKSGLPSDRFSAERPEGSISTLTIQRTEQRDSAMYRCASSIGTGMETQYFGPGTRLLVL.

The chain links TRBV10-2 to TRBJ2-3; the D is unclear. Germline-derived CDR1 and CDR2 are WSHSY and SAAADI. The germline V and J ends were trimmed by 3 bases and 0 bases, with 13 bases remaining between them. The CDR3 length is 16 residues. The CDR3 loop is CASSDNGRFSTDTQYF. The CDR3 coding sequence is TGCGCCAGCAGTGACAATGGGCGATTTAGCACAGATACGCAGTATTTT.

V gene TRBV7-9 combines with J gene TRBJ1-2; no firm D call. The CDR3 has 13 residues. Germline V gene sequence: CDR1 SEHNR, CDR2 FQNEAQ (reference sequence). The V end lost 0 bases, the J end lost 4 bases, and 6 bases lay between the germline ends. CDR3 DNA: TGTGCCAGCAGCTTAGCCGCAGTCTATGGCTACACCTTC. It specifies CASSLAAVYGYTF.

J is TRBJ1-2 and V is TRBV9; tentative D call: TRBD1 (6 bases). The CDR3 runs 15 residues. Trimming pared 2 bases from V and 5 bases from J, leaving 16 bases between. CDR1 SGDLS and CDR2 YYNGEE come from the germline V gene. CDR3 coding DNA: TGTGCCAGCAGCGTGAGGGAGGGGGTCGTGTATGGCTACACCTTC. The encoded protein is CASSVREGVVYGYTF.

The chain employs TRBV7-2 and TRBJ1-4; D call uncertain. This CDR3 is built from 12 residues. Germline CDR1 SGHTA, CDR2 FQGNSA. V was trimmed by 5 bases and J by 9 bases, leaving 10 bases between them. DNA for the CDR3: TGTGCCAGCAGCGACGATACTAAAAAACTGTTTTTT. Its translation is CASSDDTKKLFF.

The gene calls are TRBV4-2 and TRBJ2-7; possibly TRBD2 for D (5 bases). This CDR3 contains 14 residues. Trimming cost V 0 bases and J 2 bases, with 8 bases left between them. The germline V gene has CDR1 LGHNA and CDR2 YNFKEQ. CDR3 region: CASSQDSGTYEQYF. Here the CDR3 DNA reads TGTGCCAGCAGCCAAGATTCCGGGACCTACGAGCAGTACTTC.

The rearrangement links TRBV7-6 to TRBJ2-2; the match to TRBD1 covers 8 bases. The CDR3 has 16 amino acids. The germline V gene has CDR1 SGHVS and CDR2 FNYEAQ. V dropped 3 bases and J dropped 2; count of bases not matched to a gene: 5. CDR3 sequence reads: CASSLWQGANTGELFF. DNA for the CDR3: TGTGCCAGCAGCTTGTGGCAGGGGGCAAACACCGGGGAGCTGTTTTTT.

The rearrangement uses TRBV18 and TRBJ1-5; 9 bases align to TRBD1. Trimming took 3 bases from V and 7 from J; bases not matched to a gene: 7. CDR1 KGHSH and CDR2 LQKENI come from the germline V gene. The CDR3 sequence is 15 residues long. CDR3 sequence reads: CASSPSTGGGQPQHF. Written as DNA, the CDR3 is TGTGCCAGCTCACCCTCGACAGGGGGAGGACAGCCCCAGCATTTT.

The V gene is TRBV28, the J gene TRBJ1-2; the D gene is possibly TRBD1 (6 bases). CDR3 length: 16 amino acids. Germline assignment: CDR1 MDHEN and CDR2 SYDVKM. Between the trimmed V and J ends, which lost 2 bases and 4 bases, there was a span of 17 bases. CDR3 amino acids: CASSLPQGQGPYGYTF. CDR3 coding DNA: TGTGCCAGCAGTTTACCCCAGGGGCAGGGGCCCTATGGCTACACCTTC.

V gene TRBV13 combines with J gene TRBJ2-1; the match to TRBD2 covers 7 bases. Germline-derived CDR1 and CDR2 are PRHDT and FYEKMQ (reference sequence). The V segment lost 5 bases and the J segment 2 bases; nucleotides outside the gene matches: 3. The CDR3 contains 14 residues. The CDR3 is CASSLSGAYNEQFF. The CDR3 DNA follows: TGTGCCAGCAGCCTGAGCGGGGCCTACAATGAGCAGTTCTTC.

This chain joins TRBV9 and TRBJ1-2; 12 bases line up with TRBD1. V dropped 0 bases and J dropped 7; count of bases not matched to a gene: 16. Germline V gene sequence: CDR1 SGDLS, CDR2 YYNGEE. This CDR3 is 19 amino acids long. The CDR3 is CASSVVPPNPGQGASGYTF. In nucleotides, the CDR3 is TGTGCCAGCAGCGTAGTTCCCCCCAACCCGGGACAGGGGGCGAGTGGCTACACCTTC.

The V gene is TRBV6-5, the J gene TRBJ2-5, with 9 bases lining up with TRBD1. Unmatched junction bases numbered 6, after V lost 6 bases and J lost 4 bases. Germline V gene lookup returns CDR1 MNHEY and CDR2 SVGAGI. The CDR3 has 14 residues. The CDR3, as DNA: TGTGCCAGCAGGCCGGCGGGACAGGGAGAGACCCAGTACTTC. Translating gives CASRPAGQGETQYF.

This clone was counted only a few times. The J gene is TRBJ2-5, the V gene TRBV7-9, with D uncertain. Per germline, CDR1 SEHNR and CDR2 FQNEAQ (reference sequence). CDR3 length: 15 amino acids. Trimming removed 3 bases from V and 3 bases from J, with 14 bases in between. CDR3 amino acids: CASSFIDVRKETQYF. Written as DNA, the CDR3 is TGTGCCAGCAGCTTTATAGATGTAAGAAAAGAGACCCAGTACTTC.

The rearrangement uses TRBV30 and TRBJ2-1; TRBD2 aligns across 8 bases. With 8 bases clipped from V and 2 bases from J, the junction kept 5 bases outside the gene matches. The CDR3 runs 13 residues. Germline-derived CDR1 and CDR2 are GTSNPN and SVGIG (reference sequence). The CDR3 region has the DNA TGTGCCGGGTCCGGGGGGGCCTACAATGAGCAGTTCTTC. It codes for CAGSGGAYNEQFF.

V usage is TRBV30 and J usage is TRBJ2-3; D may be TRBD1 (6 bases). Trimming removed 0 bases from V and 0 bases from J, with 7 bases in between. The CDR3 consists of 14 residues. Germline CDR1 reads GTSNPN; CDR2 reads SVGIG (reference sequence). This CDR3 reads CAWSVRGSTDTQYF. CDR3 in DNA: TGTGCCTGGAGTGTCAGGGGCAGCACAGATACGCAGTATTTT.

The rearrangement links TRBV4-1 to TRBJ2-7; 7 bases are a match to TRBD2. Unmatched junction bases numbered 9, after V lost 3 bases and J lost 7 bases. Germline CDR1 is MGHRA and CDR2 is YSYEKL. This CDR3 is 14 amino acids long. CDR3 in amino acids: CASSQRGRSWEQYF. CDR3 bases: TGCGCCAGCAGCCAGCGGGGGAGGTCTTGGGAGCAGTACTTC.